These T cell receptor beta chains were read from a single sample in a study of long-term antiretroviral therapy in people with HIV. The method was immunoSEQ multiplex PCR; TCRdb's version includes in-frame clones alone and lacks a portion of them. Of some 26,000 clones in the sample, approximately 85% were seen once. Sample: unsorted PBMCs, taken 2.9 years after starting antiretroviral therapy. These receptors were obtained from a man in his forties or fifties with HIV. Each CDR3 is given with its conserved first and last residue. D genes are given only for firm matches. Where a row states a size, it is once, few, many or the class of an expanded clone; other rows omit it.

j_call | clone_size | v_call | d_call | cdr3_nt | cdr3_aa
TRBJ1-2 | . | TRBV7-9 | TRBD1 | TGTGCCAGCGGCGCTACAGGGGTAACCTATGGCTACACCTTC | CASGATGVTYGYTF
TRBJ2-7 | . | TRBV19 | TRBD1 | TGTGCCACTGGACAGGGGTGGTCCGAGCAGTACTTC | CATGQGWSEQYF
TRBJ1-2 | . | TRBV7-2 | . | TGTGCCAGCAGCTTAGGGCCAGGGGCGTTGGATGGCTACACCTTC | CASSLGPGALDGYTF
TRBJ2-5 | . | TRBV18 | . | TGTGCCAGCTCACCACCGGGAGGAGAGACCCAGTACTTC | CASSPPGGETQYF
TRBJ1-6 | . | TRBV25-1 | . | TGTGCCAGCAGTAATCCGGATGCGGGTTCACCCCTCCACTTT | CASSNPDAGSPLHF
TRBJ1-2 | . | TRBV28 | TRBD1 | TGTGCCAGCAGTACGGGACAGGGGTGGGGCTACACCTTC | CASSTGQGWGYTF
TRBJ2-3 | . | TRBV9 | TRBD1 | TGTGCCAGCAGCGTAAGGGGGCTTTCGTCAGATACGCAGTATTTT | CASSVRGLSSDTQYF
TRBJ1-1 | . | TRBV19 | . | TGTGCCAGTAAAGGATATATGAACACTGAAGCTTTCTTT | CASKGYMNTEAFF
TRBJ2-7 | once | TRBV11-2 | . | TGTGCCAGCAGCCCCGGGGCAGGCGCCTACGAGCAGTACTTC | CASSPGAGAYEQYF
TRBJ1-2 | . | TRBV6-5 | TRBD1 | TGTGCCAGCAGCCAGGGGGCTTATGGCTACACCTTC | CASSQGAYGYTF
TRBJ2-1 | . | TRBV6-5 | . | TGTGCCAGCAGTAGGACAAATTACAATGAGCAGTTCTTC | CASSRTNYNEQFF
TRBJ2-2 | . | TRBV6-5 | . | TGTGCCAGCAGTTACTCTCAGAGCCAGGGGACCGGGGAGCTGTTTTTT | CASSYSQSQGTGELFF
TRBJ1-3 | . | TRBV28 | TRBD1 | TGTGCCAGCAGTTTCCGGGACAGGTCCTCTGGAAACACCATATATTTT | CASSFRDRSSGNTIYF
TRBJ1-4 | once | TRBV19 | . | TGTGCCAGTAGTAGGGGGAGTCGGGCGACTAATGAAAAACTGTTTTTT | CASSRGSRATNEKLFF
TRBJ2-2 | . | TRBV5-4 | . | TGTGCCAGCAGCGAAACAGTATTCACCGGGGAGCTGTTTTTT | CASSETVFTGELFF
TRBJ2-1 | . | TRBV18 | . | TGTGCCAGCTCACGGGCAGGGGCTGAGCAGTTCTTC | CASSRAGAEQFF
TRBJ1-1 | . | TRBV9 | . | TGTGCCAGCAGCGTAGGAGGGCACACTGAAGCTTTCTTT | CASSVGGHTEAFF
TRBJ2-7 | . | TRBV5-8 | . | TGTGCCAGCAGCCCCAGGCCGGCCTACGAGCAGTACTTC | CASSPRPAYEQYF
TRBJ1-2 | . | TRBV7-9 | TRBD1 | TGTGCCAGCAGCCCGGGGGAGGGGGCTGGCTATGGCTACACCTTC | CASSPGEGAGYGYTF
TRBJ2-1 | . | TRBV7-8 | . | TGTGCCAGCAACTGGTTTCGGTCTAGCGCCAATGAGCAGTTCTTC | CASNWFRSSANEQFF
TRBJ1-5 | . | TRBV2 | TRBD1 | TGTGCCAGCAGTGAAGCCGGGACAGGGGGAAGGCAGCCCCAGCATTTT | CASSEAGTGGRQPQHF
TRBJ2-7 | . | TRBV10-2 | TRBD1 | TGCGCCAGCTCTACTACAGGGGGCTACGAGCAGTACTTC | CASSTTGGYEQYF
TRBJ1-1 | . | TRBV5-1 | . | TGCGCCAGCAGCCCGGAGGGGGGGAGGACTGAAGCTTTCTTT | CASSPEGGRTEAFF
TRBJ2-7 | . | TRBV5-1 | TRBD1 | TGCGCCAGCAGCTTGGAGACAGGGGGTCCCTACGAGCAGTACTTC | CASSLETGGPYEQYF
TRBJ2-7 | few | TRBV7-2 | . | TGTGCCAGCAGCTTAGGACCAGGGTTCTCCTACGAGCAGTACTTC | CASSLGPGFSYEQYF
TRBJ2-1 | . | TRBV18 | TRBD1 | TGTGCCAGCTCAGGACAGGTCTCCTACAATGAGCAGTTCTTC | CASSGQVSYNEQFF
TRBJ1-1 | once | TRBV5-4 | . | TGTGCCAGCAGCGGAGGGGGTTTGAACACTGAAGCTTTCTTT | CASSGGGLNTEAFF
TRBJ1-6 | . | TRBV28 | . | TGTGCCAGCGTAGTCAGTGGAGGGGTGGTAGATTCACCCCTCCACTTT | CASVVSGGVVDSPLHF
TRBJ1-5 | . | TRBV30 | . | TGTGCCTGGACCATACAGGGCTGGAATCAGCCCCAGCATTTT | CAWTIQGWNQPQHF
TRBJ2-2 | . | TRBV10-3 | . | TGTGCCATCAGTGAAAGGGGGGCCCCCAGCGGGGAGCTGTTTTTT | CAISERGAPSGELFF
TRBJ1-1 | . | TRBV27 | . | TGTGCCAGCAGTTTACAGGGTTTCACTGAAGCTTTCTTT | CASSLQGFTEAFF
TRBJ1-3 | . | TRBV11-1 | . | TGTGCCAGCAGCAACACTATTGGACGGCCCGACTGGAAGGCAAACACCATATATTTT | CASSNTIGRPDWKANTIYF
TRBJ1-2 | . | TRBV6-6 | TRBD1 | TGTGCCAGCAGTTACTCCCGGGACAGTCCCCGTGGCTACACCTTC | CASSYSRDSPRGYTF
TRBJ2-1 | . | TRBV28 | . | TGTGCCGGAGGACTGTACAATGAGCAGTTCTTC | CAGGLYNEQFF
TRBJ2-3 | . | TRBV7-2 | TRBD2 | TGTGCCAGCAGCCGACTAGCGGGGGGGAGCACAGATACGCAGTATTTT | CASSRLAGGSTDTQYF
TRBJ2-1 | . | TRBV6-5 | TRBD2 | TGTGCCAGCAGTTACTCAGGACTAGCGGTGAACAATGAGCAGTTCTTC | CASSYSGLAVNNEQFF
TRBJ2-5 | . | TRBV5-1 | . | TGCGCCAGCAGCTCGGACAGTTCGGAGACCCAGTACTTC | CASSSDSSETQYF
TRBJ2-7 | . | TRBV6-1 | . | TGTGCCAGCAGTCCACAGGACAGAGGAGTCTACGAGCAGTACTTC | CASSPQDRGVYEQYF
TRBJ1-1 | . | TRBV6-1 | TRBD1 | TGTGCCAGCAGTGAATGGGACAGGGGAAGCACTGAAGCTTTCTTT | CASSEWDRGSTEAFF
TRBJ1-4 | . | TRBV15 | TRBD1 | TGTGCCACCAGAAACGACAGGGGGACTGAAAAACTGTTTTTT | CATRNDRGTEKLFF
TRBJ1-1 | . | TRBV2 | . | TGTGCCAGCAGGGTGGGGGTTGAAGCTTTCTTT | CASRVGVEAFF
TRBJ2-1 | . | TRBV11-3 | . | TGTGCCAGCAGCTTGAAAAACAATGAGCAGTTCTTC | CASSLKNNEQFF
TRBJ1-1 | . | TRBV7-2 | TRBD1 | TGTGCCAGCACCAGGGACAGGGGAGGTACTGAAGCTTTCTTT | CASTRDRGGTEAFF